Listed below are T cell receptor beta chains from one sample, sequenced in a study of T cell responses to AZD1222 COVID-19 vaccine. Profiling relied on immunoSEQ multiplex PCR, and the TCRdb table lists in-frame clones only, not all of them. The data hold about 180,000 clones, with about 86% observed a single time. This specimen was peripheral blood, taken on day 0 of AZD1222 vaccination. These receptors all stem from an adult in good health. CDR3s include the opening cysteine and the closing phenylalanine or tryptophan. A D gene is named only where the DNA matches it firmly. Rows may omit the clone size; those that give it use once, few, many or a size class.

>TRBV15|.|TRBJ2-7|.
TGTGCCACCAGCAGAGGGGGACTTTCCTACGAGCAGTACTTC
CATSRGGLSYEQYF
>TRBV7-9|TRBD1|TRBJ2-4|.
TGTGCCAGCAGCTCGAGCTCGACAGGGGGGAACATTCAGTACTTC
CASSSSSTGGNIQYF
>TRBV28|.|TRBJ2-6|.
TGTGCCAGCAGTCGACCGATCTCTGGGGCCAACGTCCTGACTTTC
CASSRPISGANVLTF
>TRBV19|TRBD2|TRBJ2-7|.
TGTGCCAGTAGCCTCCGGACTAGCAGCTACGAGCAGTACTTC
CASSLRTSSYEQYF
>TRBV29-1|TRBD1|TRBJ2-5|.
TGCAGCGTTGAAACAGGGGGAGGACAAGAGACCCAGTACTTC
CSVETGGGQETQYF
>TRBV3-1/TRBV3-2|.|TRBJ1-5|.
TGTGCCAGAATTCAAGGGTATAGCAATCAGCCCCAGCATTTT
CARIQGYSNQPQHF
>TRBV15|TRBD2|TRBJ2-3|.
TGTGCCACCAGCAGAGTCTTGGGCGGGGGGGAAGATACGCAGTATTTT
CATSRVLGGGEDTQYF
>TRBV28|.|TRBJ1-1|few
TGTGCCAGCACCCAAGGGGGGGGCACTGAAGCTTTCTTT
CASTQGGGTEAFF
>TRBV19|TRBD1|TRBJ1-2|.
TGTGCCAGTAGTATCACGCGGGACAGGGGCAATGGCTACACCTTC
CASSITRDRGNGYTF
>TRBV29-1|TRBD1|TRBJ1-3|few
TGCAGCGCTCGGGACAGGGGGAACACCATATATTTT
CSARDRGNTIYF
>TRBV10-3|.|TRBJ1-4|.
TGTGCCATTTCTCGGGGGGCTAATGAAAAACTGTTTTTT
CAISRGANEKLFF
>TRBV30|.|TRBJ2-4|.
TGTGCCTGGAGTGGGTCCGGCAAAAACATTCAGTACTTC
CAWSGSGKNIQYF
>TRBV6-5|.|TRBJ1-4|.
TGTGCCAGCGTAAGGTCAGCAACTAATGAAAAACTGTTTTTT
CASVRSATNEKLFF
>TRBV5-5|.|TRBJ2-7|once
TGTGCCAGCAGCCTGGCAGGAGGATGGGTCTACGAGCAGTACTTC
CASSLAGGWVYEQYF
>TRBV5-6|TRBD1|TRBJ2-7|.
TGTGCCAGCAGCTTACCGGGACAGGGGAGTCGGCAGTACTTC
CASSLPGQGSRQYF
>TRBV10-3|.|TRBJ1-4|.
TGTGCCATCAGTGCCGGGGGGGGCAATGAAAAACTGTTTTTT
CAISAGGGNEKLFF
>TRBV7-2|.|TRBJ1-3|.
TGTGCCAGCGGGGTGAACACCATATATTTT
CASGVNTIYF
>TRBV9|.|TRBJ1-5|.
TGTGCCAGCAGCGGCGATGGGGGCGTGAATCAGCCCCAGCATTTT
CASSGDGGVNQPQHF
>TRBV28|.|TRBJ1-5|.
TGTGCCAGCAGTCTGAACTTTGACTCGCCCCAGCATTTT
CASSLNFDSPQHF
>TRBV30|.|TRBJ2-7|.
TGTGCCTGGAGTCCCACACAGGTCGACTTAGGAGCCTACGAGCAGTACTTC
CAWSPTQVDLGAYEQYF
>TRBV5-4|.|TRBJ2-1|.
TGTGCCAGCACACGCTTTGGGGGGACCAACAATGAGCAGTTCTTC
CASTRFGGTNNEQFF
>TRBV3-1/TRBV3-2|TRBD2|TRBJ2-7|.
TGTGCCAGCAGCCAAGGCAGCGGGGGGTCCTCCTACGAGCAGTACTTC
CASSQGSGGSSYEQYF
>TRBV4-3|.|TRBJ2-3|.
TGCGCCAGCAGCCAAGATTCTAGGGACTCAGATACGCAGTATTTT
CASSQDSRDSDTQYF
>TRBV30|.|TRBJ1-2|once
TGTGCCTGGAGTCCCCCCCCTGGCTACACCTTC
CAWSPPPGYTF
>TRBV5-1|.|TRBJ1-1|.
TGCGCCAGCAGCTTGTCTTCTGTGAACACTGAAGCTTTCTTT
CASSLSSVNTEAFF
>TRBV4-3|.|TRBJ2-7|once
TGCGCCAGCAGCCAAGATGGTATAGGCGGGGGCTCCTCCTACGAGCAGTACTTC
CASSQDGIGGGSSYEQYF
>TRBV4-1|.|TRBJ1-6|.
TGCGCCAGCAGCCAATTAAGTAATTCACCCCTCCACTTT
CASSQLSNSPLHF
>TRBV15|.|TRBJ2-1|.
TGTGCCACCAGACAACTAAGCTCCTACAATGAGCAGTTCTTC
CATRQLSSYNEQFF